This entry is about one T cell receptor (beta chain). As yet, its antigen is unknown. A multiplex PCR was run with 60 Vbeta primers and 13 Jbeta primers. Produced via immunoSEQ multiplex PCR; TCRdb's table is partial and in-frame only. This sample's table has about 200,000 clones. This entry belongs to a study of cytomegalovirus exposure and HLA in healthy donors. Regarding the study as a whole: Immune exposure information available was restricted to CMV serostatus. Upon later analysis, TCR association rates were observed to vary by HLA locus, being highest for DRB1 and lowest for HLA-C.

The V end lost 3 bases, the J end lost 0 bases, and 15 bases lay between the germline ends. CDR1 and CDR2 (germline): SGHAT, FQNNGV. There are 16 residues in the CDR3. The sequence was obtained from a woman aged 25 to 39 in good health and CMV-seropositive. The chain is built from TRBV11-2 and TRBJ2-7; TRBD1 might be the D (6 bases). What was sequenced was PBMCs. CDR3 in amino acids: CASSLRAGVFSYEQYF. The DNA of the CDR3 is TGTGCCAGCAGCTTGAGAGCAGGGGTCTTCTCCTACGAGCAGTACTTC.